This T cell receptor beta chain was captured in a study of cytotoxic CD8 clonotypes in ibrutinib-treated CLL. Measured with immunoSEQ multiplex PCR; TCRdb has only the in-frame clones, and not every one. The sample has under 300,000 clones; less than 75% are singletons. The TCR comes from a human donor with chronic lymphocytic leukemia. Sequences were derived from PBMCs, sampled after 24 months of ibrutinib treatment.

CDR3 in DNA: TGTGCCAGCAGCGTAGCCGGACTAGGCGGTGAGCAGTTCTTC. It encodes CASSVAGLGGEQFF. The chain combines TRBV9 with TRBJ2-1, with 7 positions matching TRBD2. This CDR3 comprises 14 residues. Germline values: CDR1 SGDLS, CDR2 YYNGEE. The V gene end was trimmed by 0 bases and the J gene end by 9 bases; junction bases not matched to a gene: 6.